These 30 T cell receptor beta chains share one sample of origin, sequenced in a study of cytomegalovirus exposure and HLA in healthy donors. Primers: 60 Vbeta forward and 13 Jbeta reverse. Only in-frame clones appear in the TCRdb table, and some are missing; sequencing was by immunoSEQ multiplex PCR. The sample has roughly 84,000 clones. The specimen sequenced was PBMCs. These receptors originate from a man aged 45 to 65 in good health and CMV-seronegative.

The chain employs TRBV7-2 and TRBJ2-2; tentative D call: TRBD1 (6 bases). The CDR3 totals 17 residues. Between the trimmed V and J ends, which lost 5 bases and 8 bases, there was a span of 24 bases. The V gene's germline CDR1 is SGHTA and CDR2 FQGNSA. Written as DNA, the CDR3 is TGTGCCAGCAGCACAAGAACCGGGACACCGGTTAGAGGGGAGCTGTTTTTT. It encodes CASSTRTGTPVRGELFF.

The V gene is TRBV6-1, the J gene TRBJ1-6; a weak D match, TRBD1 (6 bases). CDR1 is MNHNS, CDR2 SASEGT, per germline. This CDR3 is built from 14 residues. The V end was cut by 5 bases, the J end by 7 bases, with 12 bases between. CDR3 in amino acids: CASSTGTKNSPLHF. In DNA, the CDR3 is TGTGCCAGCAGTACCGGGACAAAGAATTCACCCCTCCACTTT.

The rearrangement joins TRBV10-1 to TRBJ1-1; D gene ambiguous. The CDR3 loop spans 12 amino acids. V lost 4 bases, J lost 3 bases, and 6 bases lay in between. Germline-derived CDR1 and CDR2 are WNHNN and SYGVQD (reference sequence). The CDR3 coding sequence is TGCGCCAGCAGTGGGGGAGACACTGAAGCTTTCTTT. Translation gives CASSGGDTEAFF.

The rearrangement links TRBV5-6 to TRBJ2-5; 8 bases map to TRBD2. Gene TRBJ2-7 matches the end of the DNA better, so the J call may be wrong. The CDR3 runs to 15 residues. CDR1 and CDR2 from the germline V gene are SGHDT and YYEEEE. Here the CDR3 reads CASSLKPGGGYEQYF. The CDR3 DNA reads TGTGCCAGCAGCTTGAAACCGGGAGGGGGTTACGAGCAGTACTTC.

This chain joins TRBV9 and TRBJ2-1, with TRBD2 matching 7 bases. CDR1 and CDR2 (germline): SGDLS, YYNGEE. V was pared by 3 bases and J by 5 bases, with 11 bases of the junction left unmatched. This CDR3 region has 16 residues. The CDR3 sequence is CASSALPSGANNEQFF. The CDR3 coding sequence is TGTGCCAGCAGCGCATTACCTAGCGGAGCTAACAATGAGCAGTTCTTC.

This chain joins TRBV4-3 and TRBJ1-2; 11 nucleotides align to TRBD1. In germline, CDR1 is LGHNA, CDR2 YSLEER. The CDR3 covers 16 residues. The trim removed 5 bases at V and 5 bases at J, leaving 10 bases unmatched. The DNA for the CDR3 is TGCGCCAGCAGCGATACCCGGACAGGGGGCAGTTATGGCTACACCTTC. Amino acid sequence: CASSDTRTGGSYGYTF.

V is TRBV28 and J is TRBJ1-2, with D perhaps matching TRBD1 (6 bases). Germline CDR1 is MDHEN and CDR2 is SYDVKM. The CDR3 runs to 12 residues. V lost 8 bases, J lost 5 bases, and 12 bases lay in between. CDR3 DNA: TGTGCCAGCCGGTGGACAGCTTATGGCTACACCTTC. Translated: CASRWTAYGYTF.

CDR3 DNA: TGTGCCAGCAGTCGGGACAGGAGCTCTGGAAACACCATATATTTT. This translates into CASSRDRSSGNTIYF. This rearrangement joins TRBV6-5 to TRBJ1-3; 8 nucleotides line up with TRBD1. In germline, CDR1 is MNHEY, CDR2 SVGAGI. This CDR3 spans 15 amino acids. V was pared by 5 bases and J by 0 bases, with 3 bases of the junction left unmatched.

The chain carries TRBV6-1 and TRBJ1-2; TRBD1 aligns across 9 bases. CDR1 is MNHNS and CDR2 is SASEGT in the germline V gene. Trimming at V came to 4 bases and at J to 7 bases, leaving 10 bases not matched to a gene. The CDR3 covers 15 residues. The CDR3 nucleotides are TGTGCCAGCAGTGCCCCGGACAGGGGAGAGGGTGGCTACACCTTC. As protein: CASSAPDRGEGGYTF.

CDR3 in amino acids: CASSFTAAQETQYF. The CDR3 DNA reads as TGTGCCAGCAGCTTCACAGCGGCCCAAGAGACCCAGTACTTC. The chain is built from TRBV11-2 and TRBJ2-5; D is possibly TRBD2 (5 bases). Germline CDR1 is SGHAT and CDR2 is FQNNGV. The V and J ends lost 3 bases and 1 base respectively, with 9 bases between them. The CDR3 spans 14 residues.

The CDR3 region has the DNA TGTGCCAGCAGCCCCAGGGGACAGGGTAATGAAAAACTGTTTTTT. Its translation: CASSPRGQGNEKLFF. V usage is TRBV9 and J usage is TRBJ1-4; 9 nucleotides line up with TRBD1. After removal of 4 bases from V and 4 bases from J, the junction contained 5 bases not matched to a gene. CDR3 length: 15 amino acids. The germline CDR1 and CDR2 sequences are SGDLS and YYNGEE.

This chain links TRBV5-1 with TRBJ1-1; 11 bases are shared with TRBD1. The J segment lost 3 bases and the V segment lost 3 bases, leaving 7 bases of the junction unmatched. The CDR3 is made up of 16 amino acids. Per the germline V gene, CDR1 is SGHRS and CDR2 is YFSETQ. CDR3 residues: CASSWGQGEVDTEAFF. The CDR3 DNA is TGCGCCAGCAGCTGGGGACAGGGGGAGGTTGACACTGAAGCTTTCTTT. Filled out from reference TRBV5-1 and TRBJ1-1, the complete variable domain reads KAGVTQTPRYLIKTRGQQVTLSCSPISGHRSVSWYQQTPGQGLQFLFEYFSETQRNKGNFPGRFSGRQFSNSRSEMNVSTLELGDSALYLCASSWGQGEVDTEAFFGQGTRLTVV.

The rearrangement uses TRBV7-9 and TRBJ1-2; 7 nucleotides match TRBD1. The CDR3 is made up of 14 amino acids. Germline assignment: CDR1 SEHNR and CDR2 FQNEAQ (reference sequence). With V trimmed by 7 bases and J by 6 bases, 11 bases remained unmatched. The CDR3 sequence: CASITTGVGHGYTF. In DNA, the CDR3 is TGTGCCAGCATCACAACAGGGGTAGGACATGGCTACACCTTC.

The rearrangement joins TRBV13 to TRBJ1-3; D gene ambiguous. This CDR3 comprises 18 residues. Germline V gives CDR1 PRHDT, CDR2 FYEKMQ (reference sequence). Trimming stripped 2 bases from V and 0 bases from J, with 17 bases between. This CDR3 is CASSLRWRQLNSGNTIYF. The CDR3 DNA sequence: TGTGCCAGCAGCTTACGGTGGCGGCAGCTCAACTCTGGAAACACCATATATTTT.

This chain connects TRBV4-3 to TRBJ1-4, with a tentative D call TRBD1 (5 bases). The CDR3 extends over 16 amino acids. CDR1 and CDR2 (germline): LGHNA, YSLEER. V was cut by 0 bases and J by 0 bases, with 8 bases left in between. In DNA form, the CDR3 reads TGCGCCAGCAGCCAAGAAGGGGTTCCAACTAATGAAAAACTGTTTTTT. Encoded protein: CASSQEGVPTNEKLFF.

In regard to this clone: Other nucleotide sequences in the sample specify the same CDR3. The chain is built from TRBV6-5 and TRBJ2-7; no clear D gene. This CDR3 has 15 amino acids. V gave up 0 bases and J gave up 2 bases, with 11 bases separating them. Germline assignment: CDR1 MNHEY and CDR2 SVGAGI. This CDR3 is CASSYSVGGAYEQYF. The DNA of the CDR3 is TGTGCCAGCAGTTACTCGGTCGGCGGTGCCTACGAGCAGTACTTC.

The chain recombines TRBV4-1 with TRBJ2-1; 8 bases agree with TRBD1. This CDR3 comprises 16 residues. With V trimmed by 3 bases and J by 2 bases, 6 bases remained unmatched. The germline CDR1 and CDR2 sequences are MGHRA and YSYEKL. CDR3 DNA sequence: TGCGCCAGCAGCCACCCCAGGGACAGGCCCTACAATGAGCAGTTCTTC. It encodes CASSHPRDRPYNEQFF.

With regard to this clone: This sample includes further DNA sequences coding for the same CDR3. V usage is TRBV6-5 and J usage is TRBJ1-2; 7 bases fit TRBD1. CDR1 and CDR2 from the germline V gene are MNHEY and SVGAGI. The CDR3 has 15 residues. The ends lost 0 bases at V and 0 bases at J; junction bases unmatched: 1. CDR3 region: CASSYSGTANYGYTF. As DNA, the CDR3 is TGTGCCAGCAGTTACTCGGGGACAGCTAACTATGGCTACACCTTC.

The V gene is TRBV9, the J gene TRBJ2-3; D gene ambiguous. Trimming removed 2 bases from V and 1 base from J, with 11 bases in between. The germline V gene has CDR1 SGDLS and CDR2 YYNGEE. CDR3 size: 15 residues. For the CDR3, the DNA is TGTGCCAGCAGCGTTCTGGGTGAGGGCACAGATACGCAGTATTTT. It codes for CASSVLGEGTDTQYF.

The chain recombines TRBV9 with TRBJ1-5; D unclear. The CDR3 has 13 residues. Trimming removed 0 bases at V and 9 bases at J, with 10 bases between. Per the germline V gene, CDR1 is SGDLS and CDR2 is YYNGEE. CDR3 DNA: TGTGCCAGCAGCGTAGGCTCGGGGAGGCCCCAGCATTTT. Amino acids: CASSVGSGRPQHF. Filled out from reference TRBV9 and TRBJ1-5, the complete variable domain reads DSGVTQTPKHLITATGQRVTLRCSPRSGDLSVYWYQQSLDQGLQFLIQYYNGEERAKGNILERFSAQQFPDLHSELNLSSLELGDSALYFCASSVGSGRPQHFGDGTRLSIL.

CDR3 amino acids: CASSSEAGPRGSSPLHF. In nucleotides, the CDR3 is TGTGCCAGCAGCTCGGAAGCTGGGCCCCGGGGGAGTTCACCCCTCCACTTT. The chain couples TRBV5-8 to TRBJ1-6, with a tentative D call TRBD1 (5 bases). CDR1 is SGHTS and CDR2 is YDEGEE in the germline V gene. Trimming stripped 3 bases from V and 9 bases from J, with 22 bases between. The CDR3 length is 17 residues.

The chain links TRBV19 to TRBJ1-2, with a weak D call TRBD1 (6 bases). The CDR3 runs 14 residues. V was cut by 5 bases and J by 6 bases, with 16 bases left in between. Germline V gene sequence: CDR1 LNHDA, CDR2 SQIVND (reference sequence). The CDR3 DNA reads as TGTGCCAGTAGTTTATTGGGGGACATCGATGGCTACACCTTC. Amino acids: CASSLLGDIDGYTF. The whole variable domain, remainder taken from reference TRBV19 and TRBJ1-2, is DGGITQSPKYLFRKEGQNVTLSCEQNLNHDAMYWYRQDPGQGLRLIYYSQIVNDFQKGDIAEGYSVSREKKESFPLTVTSAQKNPTAFYLCASSLLGDIDGYTFGSGTRLTVV.

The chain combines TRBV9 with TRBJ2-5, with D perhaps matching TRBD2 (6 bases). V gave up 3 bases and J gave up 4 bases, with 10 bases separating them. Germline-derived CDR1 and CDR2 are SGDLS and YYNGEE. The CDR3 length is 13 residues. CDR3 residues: CASSDGTPETQYF. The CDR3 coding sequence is TGTGCCAGCAGCGACGGGACTCCAGAGACCCAGTACTTC.

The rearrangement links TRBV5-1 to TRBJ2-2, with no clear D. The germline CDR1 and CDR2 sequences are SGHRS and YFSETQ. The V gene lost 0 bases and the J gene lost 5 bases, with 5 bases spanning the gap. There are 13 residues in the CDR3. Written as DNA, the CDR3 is TGCGCCAGCAGCTTGGATGTAACCGGGGAGCTGTTTTTT. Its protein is CASSLDVTGELFF.

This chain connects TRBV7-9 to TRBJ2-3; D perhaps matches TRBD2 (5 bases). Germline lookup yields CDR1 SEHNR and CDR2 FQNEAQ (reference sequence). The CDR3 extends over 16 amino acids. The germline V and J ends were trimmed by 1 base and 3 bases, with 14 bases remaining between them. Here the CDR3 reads CASSLGAGVITDTQYF. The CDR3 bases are TGTGCCAGCAGCTTAGGCGCGGGCGTAATAACAGATACGCAGTATTTT.

This CDR3 reads CASSLESGAGNTIYF. In DNA, the CDR3 is TGCGCCAGCAGCTTGGAATCAGGGGCCGGAAACACCATATATTTT. This chain links TRBV5-1 with TRBJ1-3; tentative D call: TRBD1 (6 bases). Germline V lookup: CDR1 SGHRS, CDR2 YFSETQ. V was pared by 0 bases and J by 4 bases, with 11 bases between. The CDR3 is 15 residues long.

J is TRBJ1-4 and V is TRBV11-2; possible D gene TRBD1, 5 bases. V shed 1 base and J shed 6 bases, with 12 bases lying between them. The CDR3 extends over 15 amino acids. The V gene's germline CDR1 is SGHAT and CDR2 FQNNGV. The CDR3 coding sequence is TGTGCCAGCAGCTTAGTTGGGGGGTTCGATGAAAAACTGTTTTTT. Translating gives CASSLVGGFDEKLFF.

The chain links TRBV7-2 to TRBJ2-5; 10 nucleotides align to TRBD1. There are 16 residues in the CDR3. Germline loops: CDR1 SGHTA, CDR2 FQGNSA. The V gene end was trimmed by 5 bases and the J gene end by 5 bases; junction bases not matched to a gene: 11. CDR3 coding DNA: TGTGCCAGCAGCCCCAGCATAGACAGGGGGCTTGAGACCCAGTACTTC. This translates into CASSPSIDRGLETQYF.

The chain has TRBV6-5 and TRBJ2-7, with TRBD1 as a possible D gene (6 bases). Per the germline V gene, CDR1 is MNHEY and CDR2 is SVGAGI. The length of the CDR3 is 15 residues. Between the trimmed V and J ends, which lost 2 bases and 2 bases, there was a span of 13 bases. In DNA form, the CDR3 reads TGTGCCAGCAGTTACCGACCGGACAGTGCCTACGAGCAGTACTTC. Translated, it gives CASSYRPDSAYEQYF.

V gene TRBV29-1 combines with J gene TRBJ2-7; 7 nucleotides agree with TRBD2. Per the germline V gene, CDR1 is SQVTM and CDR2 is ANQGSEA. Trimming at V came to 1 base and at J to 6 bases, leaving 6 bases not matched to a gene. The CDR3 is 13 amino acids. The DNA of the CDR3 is TGCAGCGTTGAAGTAGGAGGCGGGGGCGAGCAGTACTTC. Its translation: CSVEVGGGGEQYF.